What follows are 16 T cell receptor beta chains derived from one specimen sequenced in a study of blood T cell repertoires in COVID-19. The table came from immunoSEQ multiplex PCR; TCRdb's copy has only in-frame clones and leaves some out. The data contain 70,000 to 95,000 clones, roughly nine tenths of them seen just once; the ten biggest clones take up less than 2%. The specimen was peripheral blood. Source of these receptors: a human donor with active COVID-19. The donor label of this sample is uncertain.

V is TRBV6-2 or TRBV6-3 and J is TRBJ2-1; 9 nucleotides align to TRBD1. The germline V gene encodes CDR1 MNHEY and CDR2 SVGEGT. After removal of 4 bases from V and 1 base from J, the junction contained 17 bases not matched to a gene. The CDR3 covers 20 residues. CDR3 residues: CASSFPTGGYQGSSYNEQFF. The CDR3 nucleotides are TGTGCCAGCAGTTTTCCGACAGGGGGGTATCAAGGAAGTTCCTACAATGAGCAGTTCTTC.

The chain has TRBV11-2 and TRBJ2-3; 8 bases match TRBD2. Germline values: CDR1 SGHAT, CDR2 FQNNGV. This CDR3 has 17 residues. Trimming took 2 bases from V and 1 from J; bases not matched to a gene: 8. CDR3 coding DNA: TGTGCCAGCAGCTTACGGAAGAGCGGGGGCGGCACAGATACGCAGTATTTT. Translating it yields CASSLRKSGGGTDTQYF. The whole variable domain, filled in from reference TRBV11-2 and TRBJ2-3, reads EAGVAQSPRYKIIEKRQSVAFWCNPISGHATLYWYQQILGQGPKLLIQFQNNGVVDDSQLPKDRFSAERLKGVDSTLKIQPAKLEDSAVYLCASSLRKSGGGTDTQYFGPGTRLTVL.

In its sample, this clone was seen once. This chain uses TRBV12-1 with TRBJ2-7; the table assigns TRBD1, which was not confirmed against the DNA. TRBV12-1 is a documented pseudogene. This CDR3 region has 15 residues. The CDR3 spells CASIPAGTGGSEQYF. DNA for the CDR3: TGTGCCAGCATCCCGGCGGGGACAGGGGGCTCCGAGCAGTACTTC.

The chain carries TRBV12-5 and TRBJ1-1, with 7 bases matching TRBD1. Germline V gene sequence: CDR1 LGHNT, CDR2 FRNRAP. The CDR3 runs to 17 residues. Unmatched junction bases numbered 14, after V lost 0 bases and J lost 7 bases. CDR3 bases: TGTGCTAGTGGTTTGGTACTTAATTATTTAGGGGGCGGTGAAGCTTTCTTT. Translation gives CASGLVLNYLGGGEAFF.

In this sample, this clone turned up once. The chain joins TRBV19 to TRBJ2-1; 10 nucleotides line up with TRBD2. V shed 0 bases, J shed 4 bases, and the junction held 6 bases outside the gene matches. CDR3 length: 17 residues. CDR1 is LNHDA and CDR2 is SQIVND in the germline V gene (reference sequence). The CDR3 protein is CASSIDPTSGVYNEQFF. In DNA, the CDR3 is TGTGCCAGTAGTATAGACCCCACTAGCGGGGTTTACAATGAGCAGTTCTTC.

The CDR3 loop is CASSQVGDRARETQYF. The CDR3 bases are TGTGCCAGCAGCCAAGTGGGGGACAGGGCCCGGGAGACCCAGTACTTC. This chain uses TRBV3-1 (or the pseudogene TRBV3-2) with TRBJ2-5; 9 nucleotides match TRBD1. This CDR3 spans 16 amino acids. Germline CDR1 LGHDT, CDR2 YNNKEL (reference sequence). Trimming at V came to 1 base and at J to 5 bases, leaving 8 bases not matched to a gene.

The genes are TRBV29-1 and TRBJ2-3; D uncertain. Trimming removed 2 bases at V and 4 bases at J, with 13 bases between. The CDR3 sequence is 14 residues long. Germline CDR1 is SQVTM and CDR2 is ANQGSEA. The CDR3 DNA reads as TGCAGCGTTGAAAAGATTACACCTGCAGATACGCAGTATTTT. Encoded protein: CSVEKITPADTQYF.

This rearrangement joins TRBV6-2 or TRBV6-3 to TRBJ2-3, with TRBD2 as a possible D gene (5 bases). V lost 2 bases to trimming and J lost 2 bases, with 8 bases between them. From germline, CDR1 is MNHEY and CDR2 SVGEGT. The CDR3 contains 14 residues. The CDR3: CASSYGGDTDTQYF. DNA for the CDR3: TGTGCCAGCAGTTACGGAGGAGACACAGATACGCAGTATTTT.

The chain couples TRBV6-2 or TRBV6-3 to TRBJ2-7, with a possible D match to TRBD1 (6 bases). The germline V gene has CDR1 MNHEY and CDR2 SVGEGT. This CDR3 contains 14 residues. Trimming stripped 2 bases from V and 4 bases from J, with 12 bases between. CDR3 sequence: CASSYAGTLYEQYF. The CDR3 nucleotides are TGTGCCAGCAGTTACGCCGGGACACTGTACGAGCAGTACTTC.

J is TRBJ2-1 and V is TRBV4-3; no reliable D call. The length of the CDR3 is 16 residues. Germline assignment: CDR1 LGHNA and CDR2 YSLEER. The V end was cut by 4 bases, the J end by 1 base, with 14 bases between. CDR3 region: CASSLGTGQSYNEQFF. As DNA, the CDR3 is TGCGCCAGCAGCCTCGGTACCGGTCAATCCTACAATGAGCAGTTCTTC.

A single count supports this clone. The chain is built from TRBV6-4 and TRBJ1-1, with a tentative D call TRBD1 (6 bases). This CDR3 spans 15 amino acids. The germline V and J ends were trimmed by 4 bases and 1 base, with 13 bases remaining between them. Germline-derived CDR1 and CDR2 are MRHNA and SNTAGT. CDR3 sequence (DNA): TGTGCCAGCAGTGCACAGGCAGGGGCGAACACTGAAGCTTTCTTT. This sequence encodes CASSAQAGANTEAFF.

CDR3 nucleotides: TGTGCCACCAGCAGAGGGAAGCGACAAGAGACCCAGTACTTC. This encodes CATSRGKRQETQYF. The chain is built from TRBV15 and TRBJ2-5, with D unclear. CDR3 length: 14 residues. The V end lost 1 base, the J end lost 2 bases, and 8 bases lay between the germline ends. Germline-derived CDR1 and CDR2 are LNHNV and YYDKDF (reference sequence).

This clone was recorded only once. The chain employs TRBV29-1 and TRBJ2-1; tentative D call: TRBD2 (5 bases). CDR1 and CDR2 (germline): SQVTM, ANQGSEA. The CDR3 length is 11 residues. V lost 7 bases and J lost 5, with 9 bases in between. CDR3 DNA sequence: TGCAGCGCCGCGAGGGACAATGAGCAGTTCTTC. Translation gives CSAARDNEQFF.

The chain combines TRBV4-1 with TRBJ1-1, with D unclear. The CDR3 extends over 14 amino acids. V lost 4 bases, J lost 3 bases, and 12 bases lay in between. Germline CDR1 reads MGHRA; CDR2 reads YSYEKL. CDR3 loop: CASSRVLEDTEAFF. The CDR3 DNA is TGCGCCAGCAGCCGGGTCCTAGAGGACACTGAAGCTTTCTTT.

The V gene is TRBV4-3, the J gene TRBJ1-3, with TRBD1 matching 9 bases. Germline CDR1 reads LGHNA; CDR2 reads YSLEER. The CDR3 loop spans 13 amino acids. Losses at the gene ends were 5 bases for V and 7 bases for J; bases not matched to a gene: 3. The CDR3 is CASSWDRDNTIYF. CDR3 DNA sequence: TGCGCCAGCAGCTGGGACAGGGACAACACCATATATTTT.

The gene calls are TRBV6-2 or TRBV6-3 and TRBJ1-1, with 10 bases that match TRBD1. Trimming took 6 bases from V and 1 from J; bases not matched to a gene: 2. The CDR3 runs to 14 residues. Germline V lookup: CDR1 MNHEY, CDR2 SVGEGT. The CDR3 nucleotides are TGTGCCAGCAGCAGGACAGGGGGGAACACTGAAGCTTTCTTT. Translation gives CASSRTGGNTEAFF.